The rows below give T cell receptor beta chains drawn from one sample of a study of neurological immune-mediated disorders. TCRdb reprocessed the 5' RACE reads via MiXCR and lists one record per CDR3 protein. There are nearly 60,000 distinct CDR3 sequences in the sample; more than 3% occur only once, and approximately 7% lies in the top ten. Sample: PBMCs. Receptor source: a woman aged 55-70 years with multiple sclerosis. Both conserved end residues are part of each CDR3. D genes are given only for firm matches.

J gene | V gene | D gene | CDR3 protein
TRBJ2-7 | TRBV5-1 | . | CASRRDGATYEQYF
TRBJ2-7 | TRBV4-1 | TRBD2 | CASSQDWGLAGYEQYF
TRBJ2-5 | TRBV29-1 | . | CSVYRETQYF
TRBJ1-3 | TRBV4-1 | TRBD1 | CASSQSDRAGNTIYF
TRBJ2-1 | TRBV29-1 | TRBD2 | CSVGLAGAGQQFF
TRBJ2-5 | TRBV7-9 | . | CASPAWDSTKQETQYF
TRBJ2-1 | TRBV6-5 | TRBD1 | CASTFRGDRGIVNEQFF
TRBJ2-2 | TRBV21-1 | . | CASSKVRTSGRRDTGELFF
TRBJ2-2 | TRBV9 | . | CASSVVATGELFF
TRBJ2-7 | TRBV5-1 | TRBD2 | CASSAREVGSYEQYF
TRBJ2-3 | TRBV15 | TRBD2 | CATGTGTSSTDTQYF
TRBJ2-7 | TRBV7-2 | . | CASSLGQKYEQYF
TRBJ2-1 | TRBV28 | TRBD2 | CASSFAASGRMQFF
TRBJ1-5 | TRBV20-1 | . | CSTRGGQVNQPQHF
TRBJ2-3 | TRBV29-1 | . | CSVARDTDTQYF
TRBJ2-7 | TRBV6-2/TRBV6-3 | . | CASSYFGGQDHEQYF
TRBJ1-5 | TRBV20-1 | . | CSARDPWGDGNQPQHF
TRBJ1-5 | TRBV20-1 | . | CSALNRTLRAVFIRNQPQHF
TRBJ1-5 | TRBV4-1 | TRBD1 | CASSPHRSRGPNQPQHF
TRBJ2-7 | TRBV20-1 | TRBD2 | CSARPGLADYEQYF
TRBJ2-7 | TRBV7-2 | . | CASSPELIYEQYF
TRBJ2-1 | TRBV6-4 | . | CASSENWGLGYEQFF
TRBJ1-2 | TRBV7-6 | TRBD1 | CASSLFPWTGEANYGYTF
TRBJ1-1 | TRBV5-1 | . | CASSLAGGLNTEAFF
TRBJ2-5 | TRBV5-1 | TRBD1 | CASSSGQVQETQYF
TRBJ1-2 | TRBV5-1 | . | CASSLIRNYGYTF
TRBJ2-3 | TRBV6-1 | . | CASSEVGSADTQYF
TRBJ2-5 | TRBV20-1 | . | CSAPEGVETQYF
TRBJ2-3 | TRBV4-1 | . | CASSHRGTDTQYF
TRBJ1-1 | TRBV18 | . | CASSPVGNGEAFF
TRBJ2-1 | TRBV20-1 | . | CSARDGAQSSYNEQFF
TRBJ2-1 | TRBV2 | . | CAREGASLGEQFF
TRBJ1-1 | TRBV15 | . | CATSRGLGAAFF
TRBJ2-5 | TRBV21-1 | . | CASSTPTETQYF
TRBJ2-7 | TRBV5-1 | TRBD1 | CASSRRQGVNDEQYF
TRBJ2-7 | TRBV20-1 | . | CSARDQGRSYEQYF
TRBJ2-3 | TRBV20-1 | TRBD1 | CSARPDRGIADTQYF
TRBJ2-2 | TRBV5-6 | . | CASSFFVRGRTGELFF
TRBJ2-5 | TRBV29-1 | . | CSVVSGARETQYF